This TCR beta chain was sequenced in a study of shared clonotypes between healthy human individuals. Overall study findings and caveats: A limitation of the genetic and exposure-history diversity represented arose from few donors.

Donors were Caucasian adults residing in Nashville, Tennessee, USA. For every subset, genomic DNA was evenly distributed across several immunoSEQ plates. The table came from immunoSEQ multiplex PCR; TCRdb's copy has only in-frame clones and leaves some out. This table holds 2.3 million or so clones, over 90% found once. On this clone itself: Its matching antigen is unknown.

The V end lost 9 bases, the J end lost 1 base, and 9 bases lay between the germline ends. Germline V lookup: CDR1 MNHEY, CDR2 SVGAGI. The CDR3 is made up of 12 amino acids. This sequence joins TRBV6-5 and TRBJ2-5; TRBD2 might be the D (6 bases). The receptor comes from a man between 18 and 29 years old in good health. Some clones in this sample may be carry-over from other donors' samples. The sample was naive CD4+ T cells from PBMCs. Subset defined: CD45RA+ positively selected. DNA for the CDR3: TGTGCCAGTCGGGGGACCCAAGAGACCCAGTACTTC. Amino acids: CASRGTQETQYF.